The clone carrying this TCR beta chain showed up just a few times. The data were taken from a study of T-cell reconstitution after alpha-beta-depleted transplantation in children. The library targeted TCRbeta and was prepared with unique molecular identifiers. TCRdb processed the PCR reads anew with MiXCR; each CDR3 protein has one entry. The sample has hundreds of thousands of distinct CDR3 sequences; about an eighth are singletons. This CDR3 comprises 14 residues. V dropped 7 bases and J dropped 2; count of bases not matched to a gene: 5. Sequencing was performed on PBMCs, taken before TCRalphabeta/CD19-depleted stem cell transplant. V gene TRBV12-3 or TRBV12-4 combines with J gene TRBJ2-7; 10 bases line up with TRBD2. The receptor's source is a girl aged 2-15 years with congenital amegakaryocytic thrombocytopenia, due to receive a stem cell transplant. CDR3 amino acids: CASTSGLAAYEQYF. The CDR3 DNA reads as TGTGCCAGCACCTCAGGACTAGCGGCCTACGAGCAGTACTTC.